This record looks at one T cell receptor (beta chain) sequence and its context. TCRdb re-called the 5' RACE reads with MiXCR, one entry per CDR3 protein. The table shows 30,000 to 40,000 distinct CDR3 sequences, with 5% to 6% occurring only once. The sample is drawn from a study of early T cells in non-severe SARS-CoV-2 infection. Background on the study: Bulk RNA from unsorted whole blood was sequenced; chains were unpaired.

The ends lost 4 bases at V and 0 bases at J; junction bases unmatched: 13. Germline V CDR1 and CDR2: SGHAT, FQNNGV. This CDR3 region has 18 residues. The sequenced material came from whole blood. The gene calls are TRBV11-2 and TRBJ2-3; TRBD1 aligns across 7 bases. The sequence was collected from an adult who was a healthcare worker with PCR-confirmed SARS-CoV-2 infection or an uninfected control (not recorded which). The DNA for the CDR3 is TGTGCCAGCAGCTCCCGACAGGGCCCCAACCTTAGCACAGATACGCAGTATTTT. Translated: CASSSRQGPNLSTDTQYF. Full variable domain (remainder filled in from reference TRBV11-2 and TRBJ2-3): EAGVAQSPRYKIIEKRQSVAFWCNPISGHATLYWYQQILGQGPKLLIQFQNNGVVDDSQLPKDRFSAERLKGVDSTLKIQPAKLEDSAVYLCASSSRQGPNLSTDTQYFGPGTRLTVL.